This entry lists 17 T cell receptor beta chains sequenced from one sample in a study of OX40 agonist ivuxolimab in advanced cancers. TCRdb's copy holds only in-frame clones and misses some; the assay was immunoSEQ multiplex PCR. The table has 98,000 or so clones, 70% to 90% seen once. Specimen: CD4+ or CD8+ T cells sorted from blood, collected in a trial of the OX40 agonist ivuxolimab. These receptors originate from an adult with an advanced solid tumor such as melanoma, head and neck, liver or kidney cancer.

The chain carries TRBV19 and TRBJ1-4; no clear D gene. This CDR3 has 13 residues. Germline values: CDR1 LNHDA, CDR2 SQIVND (reference sequence). Deletions cut 7 bases from V and 7 bases from J, with 13 bases between. The CDR3 spells CASMFVGGEKLFF. The CDR3 DNA follows: TGTGCCAGTATGTTTGTCGGCGGTGAAAAACTGTTTTTT.

V gene TRBV27 combines with J gene TRBJ2-3; D is possibly TRBD2 (5 bases). Looked up from germline, CDR1 is MNHEY and CDR2 is SMNVEV (reference sequence). The CDR3 consists of 13 residues. Deletions cut 5 bases from V and 6 bases from J, with 12 bases between. The CDR3 nucleotides are TGTGCCAGCAGTAAAACTAGGGCTGATACGCAGTATTTT. It codes for CASSKTRADTQYF.

The gene calls are TRBV27 and TRBJ1-2, with 8 bases identical to TRBD1. Looked up from germline, CDR1 is MNHEY and CDR2 is SMNVEV (reference sequence). After removal of 3 bases from V and 8 bases from J, the junction contained 11 bases not matched to a gene. This CDR3 is built from 15 residues. DNA of the CDR3: TGTGCCAGCAGTTTTGAGGCAGGGGGCCCCCAGGGCTACACCTTC. Encoded protein: CASSFEAGGPQGYTF.

The chain is built from TRBV4-3 and TRBJ2-1; maybe TRBD2 (5 bases). V gave up 4 bases and J gave up 1 base, with 11 bases separating them. Germline V gives CDR1 LGHNA, CDR2 YSLEER. The CDR3 is 15 residues long. Here the CDR3 reads CASSPRPGSYNEQFF. As DNA, the CDR3 is TGCGCCAGCAGCCCCCGCCCGGGATCCTACAATGAGCAGTTCTTC.

The chain recombines TRBV28 with TRBJ1-2; D remains unclear. The germline CDR1 and CDR2 sequences are MDHEN and SYDVKM. V lost 3 bases and J lost 3, with 5 bases in between. This CDR3 has 12 amino acids. CDR3: CASSLRDYGYTF. CDR3 DNA: TGTGCCAGCAGTTTGAGGGACTATGGCTACACCTTC.

The V and J genes are TRBV19 and TRBJ2-5; TRBD1 agrees at 7 bases. Germline V lookup: CDR1 LNHDA, CDR2 SQIVND (reference sequence). The CDR3 sequence is 15 residues long. The trim removed 6 bases at V and 2 bases at J, leaving 9 bases unmatched. CDR3 region: CASSQGVARQETQYF. The CDR3 DNA sequence: TGTGCCAGTAGCCAGGGGGTAGCGCGACAAGAGACCCAGTACTTC. Full variable domain (remainder filled in from reference TRBV19 and TRBJ2-5): DGGITQSPKYLFRKEGQNVTLSCEQNLNHDAMYWYRQDPGQGLRLIYYSQIVNDFQKGDIAEGYSVSREKKESFPLTVTSAQKNPTAFYLCASSQGVARQETQYFGPGTRLLVL.

With regard to this clone: The germline gene is not matched at one end of the junction; a read error may be the cause. V usage is TRBV27 and J usage is TRBJ1-4; TRBD1 is a possible D gene (6 bases). Germline values: CDR1 MNHEY, CDR2 SMNVEV (reference sequence). The CDR3 is 16 residues long. As DNA, the CDR3 is TGTGCCAGCTGTTTAACAGGGAGGACCAAGAAGGAAAAACTGTTTTTT. Residues: CASCLTGRTKKEKLFF.

This clone was counted a few times. The J gene is TRBJ1-2, the V gene TRBV5-4; unclear D gene. The CDR3 runs to 11 residues. CDR1 is SGHNT and CDR2 is YYREEE in the germline V gene (reference sequence). Between the trimmed V and J ends, which lost 5 bases and 8 bases, there was a span of 10 bases. The CDR3 here is CASSYERGYTF. The CDR3 nucleotides are TGTGCCAGCAGTTATGAGAGGGGCTACACCTTC.

The chain has TRBV7-2 and TRBJ2-5; D is undetermined. This CDR3 comprises 11 residues. Deletions cut 8 bases from V and 7 bases from J, with 11 bases between. The germline gives CDR1 SGHTA, CDR2 FQGNSA. For the CDR3, the DNA is TGTGCCAGCTCTCCGGGCGGGACCCAGTACTTC. Amino acids: CASSPGGTQYF.

The chain carries TRBV2 and TRBJ1-3; unclear D gene. Germline values: CDR1 SNHLY, CDR2 FYNNEI. With 5 bases removed from V and 4 bases from J, the gap between germline ends came to 15 bases. The CDR3 loop spans 15 amino acids. The CDR3 sequence is CASSLSAQEGNTIYF. CDR3 DNA: TGTGCCAGCAGTCTGAGCGCGCAAGAAGGAAACACCATATATTTT.

This chain joins TRBV6-1 and TRBJ2-7, with a tentative D call TRBD1 (5 bases). Per germline, CDR1 MNHNS and CDR2 SASEGT. V lost 2 bases, J lost 0 bases, and 17 bases lay in between. The CDR3 spans 17 residues. The DNA of the CDR3 is TGTGCCAGCAGTGAATTCTCAAGACAGTCTACCTCCTACGAGCAGTACGTC. As protein: CASSEFSRQSTSYEQYV.

The chain has TRBV28 and TRBJ1-3; tentative D call: TRBD1 (5 bases). Trimming removed 4 bases at V and 6 bases at J, with 13 bases between. This CDR3 region has 14 residues. CDR1 and CDR2 (germline): MDHEN, SYDVKM. The CDR3 DNA is TGTGCCAGCAGTTCGGGGGATGGAGAAAACACCATATATTTT. Amino acid sequence: CASSSGDGENTIYF.

This chain uses TRBV6-1 with TRBJ1-4; tentative D call: TRBD1 (5 bases). Looked up from germline, CDR1 is MNHNS and CDR2 is SASEGT. This CDR3 has 14 amino acids. V gave up 1 base and J gave up 7 bases, with 10 bases separating them. The CDR3 coding sequence is TGTGCCAGCAGTGAAGGCACAGGAAGTGAAAAACTGTTTTTT. This gives the protein CASSEGTGSEKLFF.

CDR3: CASSPSFVGDYEQYF. The DNA of the CDR3 is TGTGCCAGCAGCCCATCCTTCGTGGGAGACTACGAGCAGTACTTC. This rearrangement joins TRBV6-5 to TRBJ2-7, with D perhaps matching TRBD2 (5 bases). Germline values: CDR1 MNHEY, CDR2 SVGAGI. The CDR3 has 15 residues. The germline V and J ends were trimmed by 6 bases and 3 bases, with 18 bases remaining between them.

The chain links TRBV18 to TRBJ1-1; perhaps TRBD1 as D (5 bases). Looked up from germline, CDR1 is KGHSH and CDR2 is LQKENI. Trimming shortened V by 3 bases and J by 3 bases, and 11 bases separated the two germline ends. This CDR3 spans 14 amino acids. The CDR3 DNA follows: TGTGCCAGCTCACCGTCGGAGGGGTACACTGAAGCTTTCTTT. This translates into CASSPSEGYTEAFF.

The V call is TRBV6-6, the J call TRBJ1-2; D not certain. The CDR3 sequence is 15 residues long. V was shortened by 0 bases and J by 8 bases, with 16 bases between the two germline ends. Germline V gives CDR1 MNHNY, CDR2 SVGAGI (reference sequence). The CDR3 spells CASSYSAVESGGYTF. CDR3 sequence (DNA): TGTGCCAGCAGTTACTCGGCGGTGGAGAGCGGGGGCTACACCTTC.

CDR3 in DNA: TGTGCCAGCAGTGATCCCTTGAAGGGGAACACCGGGGAGCTGTTTTTT. It specifies CASSDPLKGNTGELFF. The rearrangement uses TRBV25-1 and TRBJ2-2; D gene uncertain. The V gene lost 3 bases and the J gene lost 1 base, with 12 bases spanning the gap. Germline CDR1 reads MGHDK; CDR2 reads SYGVNS. The CDR3 sequence is 16 residues long.